The clone carrying this TCR beta chain was detected many times. The antigen is not known. Each CDR3 protein gets one entry after TCRdb re-called the reads with MiXCR. The repertoire has hundreds of thousands of distinct CDR3 sequences, 30% to 40% of them found once; the top ten carry around a sixth. The data stem from a study of T cell repertoires in cytomegalovirus infection. For the study at large: Use of recently identified HLA-C-restricted and well-studied HLA-B-restricted CMV epitopes was part of the study. The study, taken as a whole, reports: CMV-specific HLA-C-restricted TCR beta clonotypes dominated the ex vivo response. CMV carriers having the relevant HLA were flagged by cumulative public TCR beta family frequency.

The junction had 3 bases not matched to a gene; V was cut back by 6 bases and J by 2 bases. The germline gives CDR1 SGHTA, CDR2 FQGNSA. The CDR3 has 13 amino acids. The rearrangement uses TRBV7-2 and TRBJ1-2; 7 bases line up with TRBD1. This clonotype was obtained from a human donor in good health (CMV status not recorded). Some clones in this sample may be carry-over from other donors' samples. Sequenced material: cultured PBMCs, taken from culture after CMV antigen stimulation. DNA of the CDR3: TGTGCCAGCAGTTTGGGACAGAACTATGGCTACACCTTC. Translating gives CASSLGQNYGYTF.